One and the same sample provided the 14 T cell receptor beta chains below, sequenced in a study of regulatory T cells in long-lasting Graves disease. Time point: newly diagnosed GD, antithyroid drugs for less than 3 months. PBMCs were the source of the RNA used for TCR sequencing. Arm-PCR with iRepertoire HTBI primers amplified the CDR3 regions for these TCR beta libraries. TCRdb ran MiXCR on the multiplex PCR reads and lists one entry per CDR3 protein. The data show 400,000 to 500,000 distinct CDR3 sequences, roughly 15% seen once. In addition, the sample was reused for a study of T cells in Graves' hyperthyroidism and ophthalmopathy.

The sample here was peripheral blood mononuclear cells (PBMCs), taken at new diagnosis, from a patient treated with antithyroid drugs. These receptors originate from a woman aged 25 to 39 with Graves disease.

In this sample, this clonotype turned up many times. The chain has TRBV12-3 or TRBV12-4 and TRBJ2-7; D is undetermined. The length of the CDR3 is 16 residues. Deletions cut 1 base from V and 8 bases from J, with 21 bases between. The CDR3 coding sequence is TGTGCCAGCAGTTTAGGTGTTTGGGCCCCGACGTGGAAGCAGTACTTC. Amino acid sequence: CASSLGVWAPTWKQYF.

This clonotype has at least ten counts. The chain combines TRBV5-1 with TRBJ2-5; the D is unclear. Between the trimmed V and J ends, which lost 1 base and 5 bases, there was a span of 9 bases. Germline-derived CDR1 and CDR2 are SGHRS and YFSETQ. The CDR3 runs 13 residues. The CDR3 region has the DNA TGCGCCAGCAGCTTGCTTGGGAAGGAGACCCAGTACTTC. Its protein product is CASSLLGKETQYF.

This CDR3 reads CASSYGGGAPGNTIYF. CDR3 sequence (DNA): TGTGCCAGCAGTTATGGGGGGGGCGCCCCGGGAAACACCATATATTTT. The chain is built from TRBV12-3 or TRBV12-4 and TRBJ1-3, with D perhaps matching TRBD1 (6 bases). Trimming cost V 4 bases and J 4 bases, with 17 bases left between them. The length of the CDR3 is 16 residues.

This clonotype is classed as medium-sized. The V gene is TRBV3-1, the J gene TRBJ1-2; D is perhaps TRBD1 (5 bases). Trimming stripped 7 bases from V and 2 bases from J, with 14 bases between. Germline CDR1 is LGHDT and CDR2 is YNNKEL (reference sequence). CDR3 length equals 14 residues. The CDR3 here is CASTDSTANYGYTF. The CDR3, as DNA: TGTGCCAGCACCGACAGTACCGCGAACTATGGCTACACCTTC.

This clonotype showed up many times. The rearrangement uses TRBV5-5 and TRBJ1-2; D not resolved. Trimming stripped 5 bases from V and 6 bases from J, with 11 bases between. This CDR3 is built from 12 residues. CDR1 SGHKS and CDR2 YYEKEE come from the germline V gene (reference sequence). CDR3 sequence reads: CASSHLEDGYTF. CDR3 coding DNA: TGTGCCAGCAGTCATCTTGAGGATGGCTACACCTTC.

At least ten counts were recorded for this clonotype. V and J are TRBV11-2 and TRBJ2-7, with D perhaps matching TRBD1 or TRBD2 (5 bases each). The CDR3 totals 15 residues. V was shortened by 0 bases and J by 2 bases, with 11 bases between the two germline ends. CDR1 and CDR2 (germline): SGHAT, FQNNGV. The DNA for the CDR3 is TGTGCCAGCAGCTTAGATCTCGGGGCAACCTACGAGCAGTACTTC. Protein product: CASSLDLGATYEQYF.

The sample holds one count of this clonotype. A far larger clone is just one base off, so this is likely a read error. The chain carries TRBV7-3 and TRBJ2-7; TRBD2 aligns across 10 bases. This CDR3 has 15 amino acids. The germline CDR1 and CDR2 sequences are SGHTA and FQGTGA. The DNA of the CDR3 is TGTGCCAGCGCACGGGCTAGCGGGAGACTCTACGAGCCGTACTTC. Translating gives CASARASGRLYEPYF.

This clonotype appeared many times. The rearrangement joins TRBV7-2 to TRBJ1-1; D gene unclear. Trimming cost V 2 bases and J 8 bases, with 15 bases left between them. Germline V CDR1 and CDR2: SGHTA, FQGNSA. The length of the CDR3 is 14 residues. The CDR3 DNA is TGTGCCAGCAGCTTAATGAGGTCTCGGGCCGAAGCTTTCTTT. This sequence encodes CASSLMRSRAEAFF. Full variable domain (outside the CDR3, taken from reference TRBV7-2 and TRBJ1-1): GAGVSQSPSNKVTEKGKDVELRCDPISGHTALYWYRQSLGQGLEFLIYFQGNSAPDKSGLPSDRFSAERTGGSVSTLTIQRTQQEDSAVYLCASSLMRSRAEAFFGQGTRLTVV.

The chain carries TRBV24-1 and TRBJ2-4; 7 bases are shared with TRBD2. Germline V gives CDR1 KGHDR, CDR2 SFDVKD. The length of the CDR3 is 13 residues. V dropped 3 bases and J dropped 12; count of bases not matched to a gene: 7. Here the CDR3 DNA reads TGTGCCACCAGTGATGGGACTATTTCGGCTCAGTACTTC. It translates to CATSDGTISAQYF.

This clonotype was recorded at least ten times. This chain links TRBV11-2 with TRBJ2-7; TRBD2 might be the D (7 bases). Germline CDR1 is SGHAT and CDR2 is FQNNGV. Trimming removed 3 bases at V and 2 bases at J, with 14 bases between. The CDR3 has 15 amino acids. CDR3 coding DNA: TGTGCCAGCAGCTTCCTGGGAGGGGGAACCTACGAGCAGTACTTC. It specifies CASSFLGGGTYEQYF.

This clonotype has ten or more counts. V usage is TRBV5-8 and J usage is TRBJ1-1; weak D call: TRBD1 (5 bases). The germline V and J ends were trimmed by 0 bases and 3 bases, with 15 bases remaining between them. The V gene's germline CDR1 is SGHTS and CDR2 YDEGEE. The CDR3 spans 16 residues. The CDR3: CASSLVGPIRHTEAFF. CDR3 nucleotides: TGTGCCAGCAGCTTGGTGGGACCGATAAGGCACACTGAAGCTTTCTTT.

This clonotype was detected many times. This rearrangement joins TRBV20-1 to TRBJ1-1; unclear D gene. V lost 2 bases and J lost 0, with 13 bases in between. There are 15 residues in the CDR3. Germline CDR1 is DFQATT and CDR2 is SNEGSKA (reference sequence). DNA of the CDR3: TGCAGTGCTAGAAGTTGGGATGGTATGAACACTGAAGCTTTCTTT. Residues: CSARSWDGMNTEAFF.

The genes are TRBV5-1 and TRBJ2-7; unclear D gene. The germline gives CDR1 SGHRS, CDR2 YFSETQ. Trimming removed 2 bases at V and 0 bases at J, with 21 bases between. This CDR3 is built from 18 residues. CDR3 coding DNA: TGCGCCAGCAGCTTCTCCCCTAATGCCGGCTTGAGCTCCTACGAGCAGTACTTC. Amino acids: CASSFSPNAGLSSYEQYF.

In this sample, this clonotype turned up many times. V usage is TRBV6-8 and J usage is TRBJ2-1, with 11 nucleotides matching TRBD2. The germline V gene has CDR1 MNHGY and CDR2 SAAAGT. V was clipped by 4 bases and J by 7 bases; unmatched bases: 12. The CDR3 contains 17 residues. CDR3 bases: TGTGCCAGCAGTTTAATACGGACTAGCGGGCTTGAGAATGAGCAGTTCTTC. This gives the protein CASSLIRTSGLENEQFF.